The 15 T cell receptor beta chains presented below share a single source sample, sequenced in a study of shared clonotypes between healthy human individuals. The naive CD8 fraction comprised CD45RO-negative cells positively selected for CCR7 and excluded terminally differentiated effector memory CD45RA+ cells. This table comes from immunoSEQ multiplex PCR, and its TCRdb copy is limited to in-frame clones, with some not included. Found here are about 2,200,000 clones, about 93% of them singletons; the top ten hold 1.5% to 2%. The sample was naive CD8+ T cells from PBMCs. Receptor source: a man in his late teens or twenties in good health. Some clones in this sample may be carry-over from other donors' samples.

The rearrangement uses TRBV27 and TRBJ2-1; D not resolved. This CDR3 has 15 residues. Trimming cost V 6 bases and J 3 bases, with 15 bases left between them. Per the germline V gene, CDR1 is MNHEY and CDR2 is SMNVEV (reference sequence). The CDR3: CASSVGPILYNEQFF. Written as DNA, the CDR3 is TGTGCCAGCAGCGTCGGGCCCATCCTCTACAATGAGCAGTTCTTC.

V usage is TRBV30 and J usage is TRBJ2-7; 7 bases match TRBD1. The CDR3 is 14 residues long. Germline V lookup: CDR1 GTSNPN, CDR2 SVGIG (reference sequence). V lost 0 bases to trimming and J lost 5 bases; unmatched junction nucleotides: 7. Here the CDR3 reads CAWSVRGPGDEQYF. The DNA for the CDR3 is TGTGCCTGGAGTGTAAGGGGGCCCGGCGACGAGCAGTACTTC.

This sequence joins TRBV11-3 and TRBJ2-3, with D unresolved. Trimming left V 1 base short and J 6 bases short, with 8 bases between. Germline-derived CDR1 and CDR2 are SGHNT and YENEEA. The CDR3 consists of 13 residues. The DNA for the CDR3 is TGTGCCAGCAGCTTAGTCCCGACTGATACGCAGTATTTT. Protein: CASSLVPTDTQYF.

This rearrangement joins TRBV5-1 to TRBJ1-4; 8 nucleotides agree with TRBD1. Germline V gene sequence: CDR1 SGHRS, CDR2 YFSETQ. This CDR3 has 17 amino acids. V lost 4 bases, J lost 2 bases, and 10 bases stayed unmatched. CDR3 region: CASSLFGQGGTNEKLFF. In DNA form, the CDR3 reads TGCGCCAGCAGCCTATTCGGACAGGGTGGTACTAATGAAAAACTGTTTTTT.

The V and J genes are TRBV27 and TRBJ2-3; D not certain. The length of the CDR3 is 18 residues. V dropped 0 bases and J dropped 0 bases, with 16 bases sitting between them. The germline CDR1 and CDR2 sequences are MNHEY and SMNVEV (reference sequence). CDR3 sequence (DNA): TGTGCCAGCAGTTTATCCCCCGCAGATTGGGTGAGCACAGATACGCAGTATTTT. This translates into CASSLSPADWVSTDTQYF.

The J gene is TRBJ2-7, the V gene TRBV18, with D possibly being TRBD1 (5 bases). The V gene lost 1 base and the J gene lost 3 bases, with 13 bases spanning the gap. The CDR3 sequence is 15 residues long. The germline V gene encodes CDR1 KGHSH and CDR2 LQKENI. The CDR3 region is CASSPREGVVYEQYF. CDR3 bases: TGTGCCAGCTCACCACGGGAAGGGGTTGTCTACGAGCAGTACTTC.

The chain joins TRBV6-1 to TRBJ2-5; D perhaps matches TRBD2 (6 bases). From germline, CDR1 is MNHNS and CDR2 SASEGT. This CDR3 comprises 16 residues. Trimming shortened V by 0 bases and J by 7 bases, and 18 bases separated the two germline ends. CDR3: CASSEARTRVEGTQYF. In nucleotides, the CDR3 is TGTGCCAGCAGTGAAGCGCGCACGAGGGTGGAGGGGACCCAGTACTTC.

The V and J genes are TRBV6-5 and TRBJ2-5; 7 bases map to TRBD2. Germline loops: CDR1 MNHEY, CDR2 SVGAGI. Germline trimming cut 2 bases from V and 5 bases from J; bases unmatched to any gene: 5. CDR3 length equals 14 residues. The CDR3 coding sequence is TGTGCCAGCAGTTACGGAGCGGGATATGAGACCCAGTACTTC. Protein product: CASSYGAGYETQYF.

Points on this clone: Distinct nucleotide sequences in the sample also encode this CDR3. The rearrangement joins TRBV4-3 to TRBJ2-7; 9 positions agree with TRBD1. From germline, CDR1 is LGHNA and CDR2 YSLEER. V gave up 0 bases and J gave up 2 bases; unmatched junction bases: 14. The CDR3 runs to 19 residues. CDR3 region: CASSQDFFTGGGQAYEQYF. For the CDR3, the DNA is TGCGCCAGCAGCCAAGATTTTTTCACAGGGGGCGGCCAAGCCTACGAGCAGTACTTC.

The chain uses TRBV19 and TRBJ2-7; 7 nucleotides line up with TRBD1. The CDR3 contains 15 residues. Trimming at V came to 5 bases and at J to 2 bases, leaving 9 bases not matched to a gene. The germline V gene has CDR1 LNHDA and CDR2 SQIVND (reference sequence). In DNA form, the CDR3 reads TGTGCCAGTAGTCCTTGGACAGGTTTGGCCTACGAGCAGTACTTC. Translated, it gives CASSPWTGLAYEQYF.

This sequence joins TRBV28 and TRBJ1-3, with D uncertain. V was shortened by 6 bases and J by 3 bases, with 18 bases between the two germline ends. CDR1 and CDR2 from the germline V gene are MDHEN and SYDVKM. This CDR3 has 16 amino acids. DNA for the CDR3: TGTGCCAGCAGCCACGTCGGCACAACATTTGGAAACACCATATATTTT. Protein sequence: CASSHVGTTFGNTIYF.

The chain employs TRBV7-9 and TRBJ2-3, with 7 bases fitting TRBD2. Germline assignment: CDR1 SEHNR and CDR2 FQNEAQ (reference sequence). The CDR3 runs 18 residues. V lost 5 bases, J lost 4 bases, and 18 bases stayed unmatched. The CDR3 sequence is CASSRPWGLTLGPDTQYF. Here the CDR3 DNA reads TGTGCCAGCAGCCGTCCGTGGGGACTAACCCTGGGACCAGATACGCAGTATTTT.

The J gene is TRBJ2-1, the V gene TRBV5-1, with 11 bases aligning to TRBD2. Germline CDR1 SGHRS, CDR2 YFSETQ. The V gene end was trimmed by 4 bases and the J gene end by 4 bases; junction bases not matched to a gene: 4. The CDR3 totals 15 residues. Here the CDR3 reads CASSAGTSGYNEQFF. In DNA form, the CDR3 reads TGCGCCAGCAGCGCTGGGACTAGCGGATACAATGAGCAGTTCTTC.

The chain links TRBV5-1 to TRBJ1-1; 7 bases line up with TRBD1. The V and J ends lost 6 bases and 1 base, in that order; junction bases with no gene match: 6. CDR3 length equals 14 residues. Germline V gene lookup returns CDR1 SGHRS and CDR2 YFSETQ. The CDR3 DNA sequence: TGCGCCAGCACCCCAGGGGGAGGGAACACTGAAGCTTTCTTT. Translation gives CASTPGGGNTEAFF.

On this clone: The same CDR3 also results from other DNA sequences found in this sample. The chain carries TRBV27 and TRBJ2-7, with D uncertain. CDR3 size: 15 residues. The germline V gene encodes CDR1 MNHEY and CDR2 SMNVEV (reference sequence). Trimming left V 5 bases short and J 0 bases short, with 14 bases between. The CDR3 DNA follows: TGTGCCAGCAGTCCCGGTCTAGTGAGCTCCTACGAGCAGTACTTC. Residues: CASSPGLVSSYEQYF.